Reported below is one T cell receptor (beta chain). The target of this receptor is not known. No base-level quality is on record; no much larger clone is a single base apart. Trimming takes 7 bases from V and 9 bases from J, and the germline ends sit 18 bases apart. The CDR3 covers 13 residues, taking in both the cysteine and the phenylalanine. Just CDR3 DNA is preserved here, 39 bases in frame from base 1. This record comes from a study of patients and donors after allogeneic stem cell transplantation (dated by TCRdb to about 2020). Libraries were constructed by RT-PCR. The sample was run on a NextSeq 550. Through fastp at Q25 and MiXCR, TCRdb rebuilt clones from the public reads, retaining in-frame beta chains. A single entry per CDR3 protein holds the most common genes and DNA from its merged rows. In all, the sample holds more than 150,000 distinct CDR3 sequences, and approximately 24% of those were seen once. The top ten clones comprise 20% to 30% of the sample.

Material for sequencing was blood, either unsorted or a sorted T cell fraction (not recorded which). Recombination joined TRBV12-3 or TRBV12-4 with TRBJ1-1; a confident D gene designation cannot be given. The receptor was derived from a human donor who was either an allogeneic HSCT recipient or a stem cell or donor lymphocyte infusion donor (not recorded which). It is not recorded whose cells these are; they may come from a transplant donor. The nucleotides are TGTGCCAGCAAATACTACGGACGGAACAAAGCTTTCTTT. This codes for CASKYYGRNKAFF.